The sequence of this T cell receptor beta chain was determined in a study of shared clonotypes between healthy human individuals. General study results and limits: In general, naive subsets displayed greater estimated richness than memory subsets did.

Germline V gives CDR1 MNHEY, CDR2 SMNVEV (reference sequence). V shed 3 bases and J shed 0 bases, with 6 bases lying between them. This CDR3 is 14 amino acids long. Genomic DNA from each subset was divided evenly over several immunoSEQ plates. Clones were sequenced by immunoSEQ multiplex PCR, and TCRdb holds only the in-frame ones, with some missing. Of millions of clones listed, about 95% are singletons. The naive CD8 population came from CD45RO-negative cells selected for CCR7, without terminally differentiated effector memory CD45RA+ cells. Notes on this clone: Its antigen remains unidentified. The sample carries other DNA sequences with the same CDR3.

This clonotype was sampled from a man younger than 35 in good health. Sequences were obtained from naive CD8+ T cells sorted from blood. The chain couples TRBV27 to TRBJ1-5; D gene ambiguous. The CDR3 here is CASSLGISNQPQHF. In nucleotides, the CDR3 is TGTGCCAGCAGTTTGGGGATTAGCAATCAGCCCCAGCATTTT.